A selection of T cell receptor beta chains follows, all from one sample in a study of shared clonotypes between healthy human individuals. Clones were sequenced by immunoSEQ multiplex PCR, and TCRdb holds only the in-frame ones, with some missing. The sample carries millions of clones, 85% to 95% recorded once. Sequencing used naive CD4+ T cells sorted from blood. These receptors originate from a man aged 18-30 years in good health. Each CDR3 is given with its conserved first and last residue. The order of the fields is D gene, CDR3 length, clone size, V gene, J gene, CDR3 protein, CDR3 DNA. A D gene is named only where the DNA matches it firmly. Part of the rows lack a size; the others show once, few, many or a class for expanded clones.

NA	12	NA	TRBV30	TRBJ1-5	CAWSVGERPQHF	TGTGCCTGGAGTGTTGGGGAGCGGCCCCAGCATTTT
TRBD2	14	NA	TRBV19	TRBJ2-7	CASTETGGRGEQYF	TGTGCCAGTACAGAGACGGGGGGGAGAGGCGAGCAGTACTTC
TRBD2	18	NA	TRBV4-2	TRBJ2-3	CASSQDLRTSGGTDTQYF	TGTGCCAGCAGCCAAGATTTGAGGACTAGCGGGGGCACAGATACGCAGTATTTT
TRBD1	14	NA	TRBV10-2	TRBJ2-3	CAIGQVGSTDTQYF	TGCGCCATCGGACAGGTGGGAAGCACAGATACGCAGTATTTT
NA	12	NA	TRBV5-4	TRBJ1-2	CASSPTWDGYTF	TGTGCCAGCAGCCCAACCTGGGATGGCTACACCTTC
NA	15	NA	TRBV5-1	TRBJ1-4	CASSLVQGGVEKLFF	TGCGCCAGCAGCTTGGTACAGGGCGGTGTTGAAAAACTGTTTTTT
NA	14	once	TRBV19	TRBJ1-4	CASSIATGDEKLFF	TGTGCCAGTAGTATAGCGACAGGTGATGAAAAACTGTTTTTT
TRBD1	14	NA	TRBV18	TRBJ2-7	CASSLQGVANEQYF	TGTGCCAGCTCGCTACAGGGGGTTGCGAACGAGCAGTACTTC
NA	13	once	TRBV5-5	TRBJ1-5	CASSRDTNQPQHF	TGTGCCAGCAGCCGGGACACAAATCAGCCCCAGCATTTT
TRBD1	15	NA	TRBV6-5	TRBJ1-4	CASSYLTGADEKLFF	TGTGCCAGCAGTTACTTGACAGGGGCGGATGAAAAACTGTTTTTT
NA	17	NA	TRBV12-1	TRBJ2-1	CASSPHVRGGFYNEQFF	TGTGCCAGCAGCCCCCACGTGAGGGGGGGCTTCTACAATGAGCAGTTCTTC
TRBD1	15	NA	TRBV11-2	TRBJ2-7	CASSLSGTGHAEQYF	TGTGCCAGCAGCTTATCCGGGACAGGACATGCCGAGCAGTACTTC
TRBD1	16	NA	TRBV7-9	TRBJ2-7	CASSLPTTGPSYEQYF	TGTGCCAGCAGCTTACCTACGACAGGGCCCTCCTACGAGCAGTACTTC
NA	15	NA	TRBV6-1	TRBJ2-2	CASSVFGHLTGELFF	TGTGCCAGCAGTGTTTTCGGACACCTAACCGGGGAGCTGTTTTTT
TRBD1	13	NA	TRBV11-2	TRBJ2-5	CASRGQGGETQYF	TGTGCCAGCAGGGGACAGGGAGGGGAGACCCAGTACTTC
NA	14	NA	TRBV7-3	TRBJ1-1	CASSPATQRTEAFF	TGTGCCAGCAGCCCCGCCACACAGAGGACTGAAGCTTTCTTT
NA	11	NA	TRBV2	TRBJ2-5	CASSAQETQYF	TGTGCCAGCAGTGCCCAAGAGACCCAGTACTTC